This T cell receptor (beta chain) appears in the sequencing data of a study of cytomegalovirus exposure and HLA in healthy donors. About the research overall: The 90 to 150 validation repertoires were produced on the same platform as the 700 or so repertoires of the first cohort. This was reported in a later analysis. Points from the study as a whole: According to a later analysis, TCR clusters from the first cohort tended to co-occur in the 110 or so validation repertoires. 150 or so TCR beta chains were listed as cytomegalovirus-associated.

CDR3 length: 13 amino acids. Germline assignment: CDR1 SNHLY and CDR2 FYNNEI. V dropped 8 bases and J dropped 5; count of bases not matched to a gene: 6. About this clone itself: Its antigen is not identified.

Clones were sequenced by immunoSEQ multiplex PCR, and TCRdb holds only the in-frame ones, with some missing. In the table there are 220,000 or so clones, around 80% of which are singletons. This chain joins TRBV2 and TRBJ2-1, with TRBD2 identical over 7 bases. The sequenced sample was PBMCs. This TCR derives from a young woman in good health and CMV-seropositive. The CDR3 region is CASSSGWNNEQFF. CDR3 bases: TGTGCCAGCTCTAGCGGATGGAACAATGAGCAGTTCTTC.